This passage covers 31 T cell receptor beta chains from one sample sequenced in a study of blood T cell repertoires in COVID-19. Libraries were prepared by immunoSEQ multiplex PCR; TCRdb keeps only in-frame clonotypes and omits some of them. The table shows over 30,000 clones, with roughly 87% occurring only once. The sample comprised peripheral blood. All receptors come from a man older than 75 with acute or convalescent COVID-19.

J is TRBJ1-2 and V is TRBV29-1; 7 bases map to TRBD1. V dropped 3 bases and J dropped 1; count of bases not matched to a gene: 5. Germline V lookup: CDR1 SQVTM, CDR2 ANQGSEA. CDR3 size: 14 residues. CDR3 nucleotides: TGCAGCGTTGAGGGACAGTGGGATAACTATGGCTACACCTTC. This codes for CSVEGQWDNYGYTF.

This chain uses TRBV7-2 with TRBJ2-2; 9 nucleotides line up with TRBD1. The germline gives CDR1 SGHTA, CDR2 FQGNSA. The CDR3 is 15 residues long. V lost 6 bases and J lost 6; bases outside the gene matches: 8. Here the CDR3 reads CASRAPTGGAGELFF. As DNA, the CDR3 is TGTGCCAGCAGGGCCCCGACAGGGGGTGCCGGGGAGCTGTTTTTT. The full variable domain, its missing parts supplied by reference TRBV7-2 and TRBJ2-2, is GAGVSQSPSNKVTEKGKDVELRCDPISGHTALYWYRQSLGQGLEFLIYFQGNSAPDKSGLPSDRFSAERTGGSVSTLTIQRTQQEDSAVYLCASRAPTGGAGELFFGEGSRLTVL.

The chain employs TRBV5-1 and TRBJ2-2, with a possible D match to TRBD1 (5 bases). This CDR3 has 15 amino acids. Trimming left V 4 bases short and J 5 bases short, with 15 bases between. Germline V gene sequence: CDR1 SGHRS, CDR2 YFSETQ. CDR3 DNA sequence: TGCGCCAGCAGCAGCCAGGGTGGCGGTACCGGGGAGCTGTTTTTT. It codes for CASSSQGGGTGELFF.

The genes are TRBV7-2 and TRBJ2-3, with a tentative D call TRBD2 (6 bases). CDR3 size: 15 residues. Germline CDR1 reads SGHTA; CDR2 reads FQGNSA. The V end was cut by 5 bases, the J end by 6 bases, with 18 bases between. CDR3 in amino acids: CASSRGTYGGDTQYF. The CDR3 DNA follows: TGTGCCAGCAGCCGGGGCACCTATGGGGGGGATACGCAGTATTTT. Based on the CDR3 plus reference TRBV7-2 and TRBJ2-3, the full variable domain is GAGVSQSPSNKVTEKGKDVELRCDPISGHTALYWYRQSLGQGLEFLIYFQGNSAPDKSGLPSDRFSAERTGGSVSTLTIQRTQQEDSAVYLCASSRGTYGGDTQYFGPGTRLTVL.

CDR3 region: CASSLEGRRITDTQYF. CDR3 sequence (DNA): TGCGCCAGCAGCTTGGAAGGCAGGAGGATCACAGATACGCAGTATTTT. The chain carries TRBV5-1 and TRBJ2-3; weak D call: TRBD2 (5 bases). Germline V CDR1 and CDR2: SGHRS, YFSETQ. The CDR3 consists of 16 residues. V was clipped by 0 bases and J by 2 bases, with 13 bases between them. Complete variable domain (other parts from reference TRBV5-1 and TRBJ2-3): KAGVTQTPRYLIKTRGQQVTLSCSPISGHRSVSWYQQTPGQGLQFLFEYFSETQRNKGNFPGRFSGRQFSNSRSEMNVSTLELGDSALYLCASSLEGRRITDTQYFGPGTRLTVL.

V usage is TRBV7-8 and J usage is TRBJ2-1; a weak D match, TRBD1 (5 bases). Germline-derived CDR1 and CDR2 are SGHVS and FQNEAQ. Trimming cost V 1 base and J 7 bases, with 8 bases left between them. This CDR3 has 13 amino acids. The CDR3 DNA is TGTGCCAGCAGCTTAGGCAGGGATAATGAGCAGTTCTTC. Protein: CASSLGRDNEQFF.

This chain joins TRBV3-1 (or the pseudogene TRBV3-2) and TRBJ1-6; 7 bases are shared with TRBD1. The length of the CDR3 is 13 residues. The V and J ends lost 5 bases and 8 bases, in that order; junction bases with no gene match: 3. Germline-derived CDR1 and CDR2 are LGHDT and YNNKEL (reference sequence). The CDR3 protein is CASSGTADSPLHF. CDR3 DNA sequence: TGTGCCAGCAGCGGGACAGCAGATTCACCCCTCCACTTT.

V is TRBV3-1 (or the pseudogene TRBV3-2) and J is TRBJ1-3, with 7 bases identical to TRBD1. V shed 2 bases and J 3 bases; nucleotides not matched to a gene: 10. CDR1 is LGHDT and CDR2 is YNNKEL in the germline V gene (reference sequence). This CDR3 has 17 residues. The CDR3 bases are TGTGCCAGCAGCCAACCCAACAGGGGCAGAATTGGAAACACCATATATTTT. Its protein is CASSQPNRGRIGNTIYF.

The CDR3 region is CASSQLYEQYF. The CDR3 DNA sequence: TGTGCCAGCAGCCAATTATACGAGCAGTACTTC. The V gene is TRBV3-1 (or the pseudogene TRBV3-2), the J gene TRBJ2-7; D gene uncertain. Germline assignment: CDR1 LGHDT and CDR2 YNNKEL (reference sequence). V was pared by 2 bases and J by 4 bases, with 3 bases between. This CDR3 is 11 amino acids long.

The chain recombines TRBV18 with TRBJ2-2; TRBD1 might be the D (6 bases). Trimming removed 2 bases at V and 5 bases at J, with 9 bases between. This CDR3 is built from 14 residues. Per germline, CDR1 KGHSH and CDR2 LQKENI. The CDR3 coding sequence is TGTGCCAGCTCACCAGGCAGGGGTACCGGGGAGCTGTTTTTT. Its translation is CASSPGRGTGELFF.

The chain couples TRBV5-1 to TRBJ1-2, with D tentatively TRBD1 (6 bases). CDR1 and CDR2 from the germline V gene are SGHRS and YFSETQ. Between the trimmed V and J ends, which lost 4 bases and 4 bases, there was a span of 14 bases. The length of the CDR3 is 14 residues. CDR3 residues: CASSPGASIYGYTF. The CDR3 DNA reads TGCGCCAGCAGCCCAGGGGCATCGATCTATGGCTACACCTTC.

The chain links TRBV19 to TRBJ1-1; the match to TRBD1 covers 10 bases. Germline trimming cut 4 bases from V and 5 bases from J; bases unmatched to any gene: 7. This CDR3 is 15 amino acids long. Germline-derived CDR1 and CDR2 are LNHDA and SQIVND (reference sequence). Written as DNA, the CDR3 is TGTGCCAGTAGTAGTCCCGGGACAGGGGTGACTGAAGCTTTCTTT. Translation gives CASSSPGTGVTEAFF.

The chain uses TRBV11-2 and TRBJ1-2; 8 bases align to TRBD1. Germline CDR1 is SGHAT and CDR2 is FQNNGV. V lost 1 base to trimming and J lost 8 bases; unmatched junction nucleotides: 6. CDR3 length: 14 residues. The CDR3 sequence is CASSLAPGGQGYTF. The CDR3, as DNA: TGTGCCAGCAGCTTAGCACCAGGGGGCCAGGGCTACACCTTC.

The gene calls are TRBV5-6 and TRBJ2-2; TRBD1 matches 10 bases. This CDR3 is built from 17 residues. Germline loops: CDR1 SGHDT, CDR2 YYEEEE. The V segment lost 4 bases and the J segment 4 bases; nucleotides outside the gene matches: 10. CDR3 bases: TGTGCCAGCAGCCATCCCCCGGGACAGGGGCGCACCGGGGAGCTGTTTTTT. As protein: CASSHPPGQGRTGELFF.

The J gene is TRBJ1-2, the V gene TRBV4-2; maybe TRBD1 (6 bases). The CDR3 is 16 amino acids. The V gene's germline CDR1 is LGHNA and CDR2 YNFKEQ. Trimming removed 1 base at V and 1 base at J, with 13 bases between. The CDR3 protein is CASSQAGQEYNYGYTF. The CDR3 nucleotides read TGTGCCAGCAGCCAAGCGGGACAAGAATATAACTATGGCTACACCTTC.

As DNA, the CDR3 is TGTGCCAGCAGCTTAGGACTAGCCTACGGGGAGACCCAGTACTTC. Its protein is CASSLGLAYGETQYF. This chain links TRBV7-2 with TRBJ2-5; the match to TRBD2 covers 7 bases. Per germline, CDR1 SGHTA and CDR2 FQGNSA. The CDR3 consists of 15 residues. Unmatched junction bases numbered 7, after V lost 1 base and J lost 5 bases.

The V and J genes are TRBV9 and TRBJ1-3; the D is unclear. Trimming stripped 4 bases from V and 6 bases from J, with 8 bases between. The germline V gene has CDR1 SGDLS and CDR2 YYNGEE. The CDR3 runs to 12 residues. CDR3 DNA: TGTGCCAGCAGCCCGGGGTTAAACACCATATATTTT. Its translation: CASSPGLNTIYF.

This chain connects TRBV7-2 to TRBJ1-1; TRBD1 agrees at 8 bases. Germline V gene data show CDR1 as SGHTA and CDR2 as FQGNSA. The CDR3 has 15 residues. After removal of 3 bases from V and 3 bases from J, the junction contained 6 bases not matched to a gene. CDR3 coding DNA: TGTGCCAGCAGCTTGTTCACAGGGGGGGACACTGAAGCTTTCTTT. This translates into CASSLFTGGDTEAFF.

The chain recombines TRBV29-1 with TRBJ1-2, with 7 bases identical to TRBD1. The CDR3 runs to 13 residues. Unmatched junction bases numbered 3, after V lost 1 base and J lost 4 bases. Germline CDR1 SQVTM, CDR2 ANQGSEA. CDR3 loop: CSVEGTGSYGYTF. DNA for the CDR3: TGCAGCGTTGAAGGGACAGGAAGCTATGGCTACACCTTC. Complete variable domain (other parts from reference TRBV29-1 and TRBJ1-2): SAVISQKPSRDICQRGTSLTIQCQVDSQVTMMFWYRQQPGQSLTLIATANQGSEATYESGFVIDKFPISRPNLTFSTLTVSNMSPEDSSIYLCSVEGTGSYGYTFGSGTRLTVV.

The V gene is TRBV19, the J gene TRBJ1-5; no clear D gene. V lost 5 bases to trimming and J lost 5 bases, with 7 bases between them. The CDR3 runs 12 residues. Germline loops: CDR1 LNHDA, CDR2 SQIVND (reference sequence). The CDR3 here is CASSPPDQPQHF. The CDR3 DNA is TGTGCCAGTAGTCCTCCGGATCAGCCCCAGCATTTT.

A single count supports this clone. DNA of the CDR3: TGTGCCAGTAGTATGTCAGGGGCAGAGACCCAGTACTTC. Protein sequence: CASSMSGAETQYF. This chain joins TRBV19 and TRBJ2-5, with TRBD1 as a possible D gene (6 bases). This CDR3 has 13 amino acids. Trimming left V 3 bases short and J 4 bases short, with 9 bases between. CDR1 is LNHDA, CDR2 SQIVND, per germline (reference sequence).

The CDR3 protein is CASSPQGAGYTIYF. CDR3 DNA: TGTGCCAGCAGTCCACAGGGGGCAGGTTACACCATATATTTT. The J gene is TRBJ1-3, the V gene TRBV5-6; 9 bases line up with TRBD1. This CDR3 is 14 amino acids long. In germline, CDR1 is SGHDT, CDR2 YYEEEE. V lost 5 bases to trimming and J lost 8 bases; unmatched junction nucleotides: 8.

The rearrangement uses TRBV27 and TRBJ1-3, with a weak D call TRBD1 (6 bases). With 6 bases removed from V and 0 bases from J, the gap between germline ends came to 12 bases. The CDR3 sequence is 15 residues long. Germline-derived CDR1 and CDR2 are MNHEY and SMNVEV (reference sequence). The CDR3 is CASRQGPFSGNTIYF. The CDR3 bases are TGTGCCAGCAGACAGGGTCCCTTCTCTGGAAACACCATATATTTT.

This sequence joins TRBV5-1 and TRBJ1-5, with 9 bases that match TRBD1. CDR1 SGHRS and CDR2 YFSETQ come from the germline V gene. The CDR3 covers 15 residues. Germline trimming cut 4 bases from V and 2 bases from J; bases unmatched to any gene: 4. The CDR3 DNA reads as TGCGCCAGCAGCCCAGGACAGGGGCGCAATCAGCCCCAGCATTTT. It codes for CASSPGQGRNQPQHF.

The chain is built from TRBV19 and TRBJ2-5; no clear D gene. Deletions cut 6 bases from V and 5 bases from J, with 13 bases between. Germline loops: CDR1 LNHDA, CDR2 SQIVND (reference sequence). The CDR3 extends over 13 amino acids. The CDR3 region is CASSPISMETQYF. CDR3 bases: TGTGCCAGTAGCCCCATTTCCATGGAGACCCAGTACTTC.

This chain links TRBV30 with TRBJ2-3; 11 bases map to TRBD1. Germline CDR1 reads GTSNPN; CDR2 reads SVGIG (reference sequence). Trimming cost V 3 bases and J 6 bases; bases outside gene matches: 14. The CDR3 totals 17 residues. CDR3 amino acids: CAWRDPVGQGAADTQYF. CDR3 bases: TGTGCCTGGAGGGACCCGGTTGGACAGGGGGCCGCGGATACGCAGTATTTT.

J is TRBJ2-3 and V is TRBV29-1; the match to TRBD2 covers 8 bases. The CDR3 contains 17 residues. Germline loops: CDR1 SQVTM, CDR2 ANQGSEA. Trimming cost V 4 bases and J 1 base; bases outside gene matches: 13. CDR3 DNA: TGCAGCGTTGTGGGATTAGCGGGGAGGGAGGGCACAGATACGCAGTATTTT. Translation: CSVVGLAGREGTDTQYF.

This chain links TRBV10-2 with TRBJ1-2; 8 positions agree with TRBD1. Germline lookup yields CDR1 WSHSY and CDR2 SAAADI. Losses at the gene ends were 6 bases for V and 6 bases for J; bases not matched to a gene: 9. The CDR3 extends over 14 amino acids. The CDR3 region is CASRDTGGYDGYTF. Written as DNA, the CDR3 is TGCGCCAGCAGGGACACAGGGGGGTACGATGGCTACACCTTC.

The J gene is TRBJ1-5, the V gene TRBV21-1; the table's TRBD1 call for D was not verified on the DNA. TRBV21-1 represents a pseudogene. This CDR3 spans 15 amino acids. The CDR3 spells CASSIHRGWVQPQHF. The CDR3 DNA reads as TGTGCCAGCAGCATCCACAGGGGTTGGGTGCAGCCCCAGCATTTT.

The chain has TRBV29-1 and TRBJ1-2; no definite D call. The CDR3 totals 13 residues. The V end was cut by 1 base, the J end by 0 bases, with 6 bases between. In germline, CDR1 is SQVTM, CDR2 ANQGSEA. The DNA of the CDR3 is TGCAGCGTTGAAGCAGAAACTAACTATGGCTACACCTTC. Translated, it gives CSVEAETNYGYTF.

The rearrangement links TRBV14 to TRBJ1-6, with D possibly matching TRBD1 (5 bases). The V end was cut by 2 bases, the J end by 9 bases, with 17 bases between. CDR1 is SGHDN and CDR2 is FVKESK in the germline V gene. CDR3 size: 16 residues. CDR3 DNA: TGTGCCAGCAGCCAAATGTTCGGGGGACCGCGTTCACCCCTCCACTTT. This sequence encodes CASSQMFGGPRSPLHF.